This T cell receptor beta chain was sequenced during a study of CD8+CD57+ T cells in acquired aplastic anemia. There are 12 residues in the CDR3. CDR1 and CDR2 from the germline V gene are MGHDK and SYGVNS. TCR beta VDJ and CDR3 profiles were obtained from a genomic DNA template. TCRdb re-called the reads with MiXCR, one entry per CDR3 protein. The repertoire includes 190,000 or so distinct CDR3 sequences, about half of them detected once, and about 1.7% sits in the top ten. This clonotype was seen a single time. The junction departs from germline at one end; a sequencing error may be responsible. Patients selected for sequencing had displayed CD8+CD57+ cell expansion by flow cytometry.

The V gene is TRBV25-1, the J gene TRBJ2-5; possibly TRBD1 for D (6 bases). The sequence derives from a human donor with aplastic anemia. Input material: sorted CD4+, CD8+, or CD8+CD57+ T cells (not recorded which) from PBMCs. The CDR3 DNA reads as TGTGCCAGCAGTGACTTTAGGACAGCCATGAACTTC. Its translation is CASSDFRTAMNF.